This T cell receptor (beta chain) was identified in a study of CD8 T cells in Susac syndrome. Reverse transcription of about 0.5 to 1 ug RNA was carried out with random hexamers. TCRdb redid the calling of the immunoSEQ multiplex PCR reads with MiXCR, one entry per CDR3 protein. The top ten clones hold approximately 0.13% of a sample with about 120,000 distinct CDR3 sequences, 85% to 95% of them seen once. The J segment lost 4 bases and the V segment lost 8 bases, leaving 7 bases of the junction unmatched. The CDR3 sequence is 13 residues long. Germline V lookup: CDR1 SGHNT, CDR2 YYREEE (reference sequence). Purification of the CD8+ and CD4+ T cells relied on negative isolation, and TEMRA cells underwent FACS enrichment.

Material: CD8+ T cells from PBMCs. The rearrangement links TRBV5-4 to TRBJ1-1, with TRBD1 matching 8 bases. This receptor was taken from a human donor in good health. The CDR3 is CASGQGEATEAFF. DNA for the CDR3: TGTGCCAGTGGACAGGGCGAAGCCACTGAAGCTTTCTTT.